These 5 T cell receptor beta chains share one sample of origin, sequenced in a study of blood T cell repertoires in COVID-19. Generated by immunoSEQ multiplex PCR, the TCRdb table keeps only in-frame clones and is missing some. The sample lists around 200,000 clones, about 88% occurring once. Sequencing was done on a sample of peripheral blood. The receptors shown here come from a man aged 35-49 years with acute or convalescent COVID-19.

The genes are TRBV2 and TRBJ2-3; no definite D call. The CDR3 length is 13 residues. In germline, CDR1 is SNHLY, CDR2 FYNNEI. Trimming removed 3 bases from V and 0 bases from J, with 4 bases in between. This CDR3 is CASSDPSTDTQYF. DNA for the CDR3: TGTGCCAGCAGTGATCCTAGCACAGATACGCAGTATTTT.

The J gene is TRBJ1-2, the V gene TRBV2; 8 positions agree with TRBD1. Per germline, CDR1 SNHLY and CDR2 FYNNEI. Trimming removed 6 bases from V and 7 bases from J; junction bases left unmatched: 13. This CDR3 spans 15 amino acids. The CDR3 DNA reads TGTGCCAGCAGGGCCACTCAGGGGGCCTCGGGTGGCTACACCTTC. Amino acid sequence: CASRATQGASGGYTF.

This chain joins TRBV19 and TRBJ1-5; the D gene is possibly TRBD1 (6 bases). The CDR3 loop spans 14 amino acids. With 4 bases removed from V and 4 bases from J, the gap between germline ends came to 11 bases. The germline V gene encodes CDR1 LNHDA and CDR2 SQIVND (reference sequence). The CDR3 nucleotides are TGTGCCAGTAGTAGTCAGGGGACGAATCAGCCCCAGCATTTT. This gives the protein CASSSQGTNQPQHF.

The V and J genes are TRBV6-1 and TRBJ1-2, with D possibly matching TRBD1 (6 bases). Trimming removed 0 bases at V and 4 bases at J, with 18 bases between. Germline lookup yields CDR1 MNHNS and CDR2 SASEGT. The CDR3 contains 17 residues. The DNA of the CDR3 is TGTGCCAGCAGTGAAGCGCCCTCGGGGCTAGGGGGCTATGGCTACACCTTC. It specifies CASSEAPSGLGGYGYTF.

The rearrangement uses TRBV15 and TRBJ2-7; no definite D call. Trimming removed 3 bases from V and 0 bases from J, with 6 bases in between. The V gene's germline CDR1 is LNHNV and CDR2 YYDKDF (reference sequence). This CDR3 comprises 13 residues. Written as DNA, the CDR3 is TGTGCCACCAGCAGTGACAACTCCTACGAGCAGTACTTC. This encodes CATSSDNSYEQYF.